This T cell receptor (beta chain) was sequenced for a study of naive and memory T cell subsets. Ligated cDNA underwent four rounds of PCR with nested alpha and beta constant region primers and SP2. TCRdb recomputed calls from the 5' RACE reads with MiXCR, one row per CDR3 protein. Of 50,000 or so distinct CDR3 sequences listed, over 7% are singletons. Trimming at V came to 0 bases and at J to 3 bases, leaving 7 bases not matched to a gene. CDR1 is KGHSH and CDR2 is LQKENI in the germline V gene. CDR3 size: 16 residues. TCR cDNA received a 3' ligated oligonucleotide that carried a UMI. The TCR was taken from a male donor in good health. The chain links TRBV18 to TRBJ1-1, with 7 bases matching TRBD1. CDR3 bases: TGTGCCAGCTCACCACCCCCCGACAGGGAATACACTGAAGCTTTCTTT. Protein sequence: CASSPPPDREYTEAFF.